Presented here are 6 T cell receptor beta chains from one specimen sequenced in a study of cytomegalovirus exposure and HLA in healthy donors. The PCR contained 60 Vbeta and 13 Jbeta primers. Sequencing was performed with immunoSEQ multiplex PCR; in TCRdb, only in-frame clones are kept and a portion is missing. The sample consists of more than 90,000 clones, just under 80% of them appearing once. The sample consisted of PBMCs. The origin of the receptors is a woman in her 40s in good health and CMV-seronegative.

The chain carries TRBV21-1 and TRBJ2-3; TRBD2, the table's D call, was not compared with the DNA. TRBV21-1 is recorded as a pseudogene. The CDR3 runs 19 residues. CDR3 region: CASSKPLRTSETRTDTQYF. The DNA for the CDR3 is TGTGCCAGCAGCAAACCACTCAGGACTAGCGAGACGCGCACAGATACGCAGTATTTT.

CDR3 bases: TGTGCCAGCAGCTTAGCGCTATCTCAAATGAACACTGAAGCTTTCTTT. Its protein is CASSLALSQMNTEAFF. The chain joins TRBV13 to TRBJ1-1; D is unresolved. Per the germline V gene, CDR1 is PRHDT and CDR2 is FYEKMQ (reference sequence). The CDR3 sequence is 16 residues long. The V gene lost 1 base and the J gene lost 0 bases, with 12 bases spanning the gap.

Details on this clone: The same CDR3 also results from other DNA sequences found in this sample. The J gene is TRBJ1-1, the V gene TRBV19; tentative D call: TRBD1 (6 bases). The CDR3 runs 13 residues. V lost 2 bases and J lost 3, with 7 bases in between. Per germline, CDR1 LNHDA and CDR2 SQIVND (reference sequence). The CDR3 DNA is TGTGCCAGTAGTATAAAGGGGGACACTGAAGCTTTCTTT. It codes for CASSIKGDTEAFF.

This rearrangement joins TRBV19 to TRBJ2-5; no firm D call. CDR3 length: 13 amino acids. Trimming removed 5 bases from V and 1 base from J, with 8 bases in between. Germline V gene sequence: CDR1 LNHDA, CDR2 SQIVND (reference sequence). In DNA form, the CDR3 reads TGTGCCAGTAGTTCCACGGGCCAAGAGACCCAGTACTTC. This codes for CASSSTGQETQYF.

The chain uses TRBV6-5 and TRBJ1-1; D uncertain. CDR1 is MNHEY and CDR2 is SVGAGI in the germline V gene. This CDR3 is built from 14 residues. V shed 2 bases and J shed 2 bases, with 9 bases lying between them. The CDR3 protein is CASSYGHRNTEAFF. DNA of the CDR3: TGTGCCAGCAGTTACGGGCACAGAAACACTGAAGCTTTCTTT.

The rearrangement links TRBV19 to TRBJ2-5, with D possibly matching TRBD2 (5 bases). The CDR3 loop spans 17 amino acids. CDR1 LNHDA and CDR2 SQIVND come from the germline V gene (reference sequence). The V end was cut by 1 base, the J end by 5 bases, with 20 bases between. CDR3 nucleotides: TGTGCCAGTAGTATAGGAGCGACGGGGATGGGATCCGAGACCCAGTACTTC. It yields the protein CASSIGATGMGSETQYF.